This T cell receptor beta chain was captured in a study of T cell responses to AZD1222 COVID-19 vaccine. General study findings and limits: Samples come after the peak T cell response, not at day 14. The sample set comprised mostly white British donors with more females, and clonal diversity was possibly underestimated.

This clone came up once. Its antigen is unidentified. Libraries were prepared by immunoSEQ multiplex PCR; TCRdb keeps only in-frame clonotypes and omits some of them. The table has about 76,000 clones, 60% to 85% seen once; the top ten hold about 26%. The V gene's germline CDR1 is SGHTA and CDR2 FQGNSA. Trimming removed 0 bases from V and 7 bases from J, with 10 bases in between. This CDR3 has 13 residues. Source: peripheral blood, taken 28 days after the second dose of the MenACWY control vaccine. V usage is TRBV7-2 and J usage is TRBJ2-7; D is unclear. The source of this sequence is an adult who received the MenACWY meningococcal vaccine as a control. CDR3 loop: CASSLAGAWEQYF. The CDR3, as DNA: TGTGCCAGCAGCTTAGCAGGTGCGTGGGAGCAGTACTTC.